Below, 19 T cell receptor beta chains from the same sample are listed, as sequenced in a study of CD8 T cells in ankylosing spondylitis (dated by TCRdb to the late 2010s). Libraries were made using 5' RACE. The instrument given in TCRdb is Illumina HiSeq 2500. TCRdb handled the public reads itself, with Q25 trimming in fastp and clone calling in MiXCR, and kept productive beta chains. Rows merge per CDR3 protein into single entries with the most common DNA and genes. The sample records approximately 220,000 distinct CDR3 sequences, about 26% of which are singletons. The top ten hold 6.6% of the sample. The sample was blood, either unsorted or a sorted T cell fraction (not recorded which). These receptors all stem from a male donor with ankylosing spondylitis or in good health (not recorded which).

DNA for the CDR3: TGCAGTGCCCCAGGACTAGCGGGAGGACGCTACGAGCAGTACTTC. Translating it yields CSAPGLAGGRYEQYF. The chain carries TRBV20-1 and TRBJ2-7; 14 bases are a match to TRBD2. The ends lost 6 bases at V and 3 bases at J; junction bases unmatched: 7. In germline, CDR1 is DFQATT, CDR2 SNEGSKA (reference sequence). This CDR3 contains 15 residues.

Notes on this clonotype: Given a much more abundant clone one base away, this may be a read error. This chain joins TRBV29-1 and TRBJ2-1, with D hard to call. The germline CDR1 and CDR2 sequences are SQVTM and ANQGSEA. This CDR3 is 14 amino acids long. Trimming shortened V by 4 bases and J by 5 bases, and 15 bases separated the two germline ends. CDR3: CSVGSDPMNNEQFF. CDR3 coding DNA: TGCAGCGTTGGTTCTGACCCTATGAACAATGAGCAGTTCTTC.

A few counts support this clonotype. The chain links TRBV29-1 to TRBJ1-2, with TRBD1 identical over 8 bases. The germline V gene encodes CDR1 SQVTM and CDR2 ANQGSEA. The CDR3 totals 12 residues. The V segment lost 2 bases and the J segment 8 bases; nucleotides outside the gene matches: 4. The CDR3 sequence: CSVEQGAKGYTF. The CDR3 nucleotides are TGCAGCGTTGAACAGGGGGCAAAAGGCTACACCTTC.

This clonotype was detected only a few times. Here the CDR3 DNA reads TGCAGTGCTACCGGGACTAGCGTCAATGAGCAGTTCTTC. Translated, it gives CSATGTSVNEQFF. This chain links TRBV20-1 with TRBJ2-1; 10 nucleotides line up with TRBD2. V shed 4 bases, J shed 6 bases, and the junction held 3 bases outside the gene matches. The CDR3 totals 13 residues. Germline loops: CDR1 DFQATT, CDR2 SNEGSKA (reference sequence).

This sequence joins TRBV20-1 and TRBJ1-2; TRBD1 is a possible D gene (5 bases). Trimming took 0 bases from V and 6 from J, leaving 17 bases between them. This CDR3 contains 15 residues. From germline, CDR1 is DFQATT and CDR2 SNEGSKA (reference sequence). CDR3 nucleotides: TGCAGTGCTAGAGATCCCGGGACCAGTAGGAATGGCTACACCTTC. It encodes CSARDPGTSRNGYTF.

This clonotype was detected many times. The chain recombines TRBV5-1 with TRBJ2-1, with a possible D match to TRBD2 (5 bases). The CDR3 contains 13 residues. The germline gives CDR1 SGHRS, CDR2 YFSETQ. The V and J ends lost 0 bases and 10 bases respectively, with 11 bases between them. CDR3 sequence (DNA): TGCGCCAGCAGCTTGGCTAGCAATCTGGAGCAGTTCTTC. The encoded protein is CASSLASNLEQFF.

This clonotype appeared many times. The chain combines TRBV3-1 with TRBJ1-1, with D maybe TRBD1 (6 bases). CDR1 and CDR2 (germline): LGHDT, YNNKEL (reference sequence). The CDR3 contains 14 residues. V lost 5 bases to trimming and J lost 4 bases, with 14 bases between them. The CDR3 region is CASSIGQTITEAFF. The CDR3 bases are TGTGCCAGCAGCATAGGACAGACAATCACTGAAGCTTTCTTT.

The gene calls are TRBV5-1 and TRBJ2-7, with 10 positions matching TRBD2. This CDR3 has 14 amino acids. Germline CDR1 and CDR2: SGHRS and YFSETQ. Unmatched junction bases numbered 5, after V lost 4 bases and J lost 4 bases. This CDR3 is CASSGVTSGYEQYF. The CDR3 DNA reads TGCGCCAGCAGCGGGGTGACTAGCGGGTACGAGCAGTACTTC.

This chain connects TRBV10-3 to TRBJ2-7; 9 bases match TRBD1. The CDR3 loop spans 16 amino acids. Trimming at V came to 0 bases and at J to 4 bases, leaving 7 bases not matched to a gene. CDR1 and CDR2 from the germline V gene are ENHRY and SYGVKD. The CDR3 is CAISESPGTGRYEQYF. The CDR3 DNA is TGTGCCATCAGTGAGTCTCCCGGGACAGGGAGGTACGAGCAGTACTTC.

CDR3 loop: CSARTVEGSGYTF. The CDR3 coding sequence is TGCAGTGCTAGAACTGTGGAAGGTTCTGGCTACACCTTC. V and J are TRBV20-1 and TRBJ1-2; D is undetermined. V was clipped by 2 bases and J by 7 bases, with 14 bases between them. Germline loops: CDR1 DFQATT, CDR2 SNEGSKA (reference sequence). The CDR3 has 13 amino acids.

Only a few counts were recorded for this clonotype. This sequence joins TRBV20-1 and TRBJ1-1, with 7 bases identical to TRBD1. The V gene end was trimmed by 6 bases and the J gene end by 4 bases; junction bases not matched to a gene: 11. The V gene's germline CDR1 is DFQATT and CDR2 SNEGSKA (reference sequence). The length of the CDR3 is 14 residues. DNA for the CDR3: TGCAGTGCCAGGGGGATAGACAGGGCCACTGAAGCTTTCTTT. This codes for CSARGIDRATEAFF.

This clonotype was recorded at least ten times. The V call is TRBV3-1, the J call TRBJ2-2; D remains unclear. Trimming took off 1 base at V and 6 bases at J, with 0 bases between the two ends. Germline loops: CDR1 LGHDT, CDR2 YNNKEL (reference sequence). The CDR3 extends over 11 amino acids. The CDR3: CASSQAGELFF. The CDR3 DNA sequence: TGTGCCAGCAGCCAAGCCGGGGAGCTGTTTTTT. Full variable domain (rest looked up from reference TRBV3-1 and TRBJ2-2): DTAVSQTPKYLVTQMGNDKSIKCEQNLGHDTMYWYKQDSKKFLKIMFSYNNKELIINETVPNRFSPKSPDKAHLNLHINSLELGDSAVYFCASSQAGELFFGEGSRLTVL.

This clonotype was observed many times. The gene calls are TRBV5-1 and TRBJ1-1, with D possibly TRBD1 on 5 matching bases. The CDR3 is 14 amino acids. Germline V gene lookup returns CDR1 SGHRS and CDR2 YFSETQ. V was cut by 3 bases and J by 1 base, with 10 bases left in between. The CDR3 DNA reads as TGCGCCAGCAGCTCCCAGGGACCGAACACTGAAGCTTTCTTT. Encoded protein: CASSSQGPNTEAFF.

The chain links TRBV20-1 to TRBJ2-1; a weak D match, TRBD2 (6 bases). The germline V and J ends were trimmed by 3 bases and 8 bases, with 17 bases remaining between them. The CDR3 consists of 14 residues. Germline V gene data show CDR1 as DFQATT and CDR2 as SNEGSKA (reference sequence). This chain's CDR3 is CSASGSWGDHEQFF. CDR3 in DNA: TGCAGTGCTAGCGGCTCTTGGGGGGACCATGAGCAGTTCTTC.

The genes are TRBV10-1 and TRBJ2-7, with 9 bases fitting TRBD2. The CDR3 has 14 residues. J lost 3 bases, V lost 5 bases, and 5 bases had no gene match. The germline CDR1 and CDR2 sequences are WNHNN and SYGVQD (reference sequence). CDR3 sequence: CASSPSGAIYEQYF. The CDR3 DNA is TGCGCCAGCAGTCCTAGCGGGGCTATCTACGAGCAGTACTTC.

This clonotype was seen many times. The rearrangement joins TRBV27 to TRBJ1-5; TRBD1 might be the D (5 bases). Germline values: CDR1 MNHEY, CDR2 SMNVEV (reference sequence). Trimming cost V 9 bases and J 6 bases, with 12 bases left between them. The CDR3 covers 12 residues. The CDR3 sequence: CASRTMAQPQHF. The DNA of the CDR3 is TGTGCCAGTCGGACAATGGCTCAGCCCCAGCATTTT.

This clonotype was seen ten or more times. This rearrangement joins TRBV4-1 to TRBJ2-3; D not certain. Trimming left V 0 bases short and J 2 bases short, with 12 bases between. CDR3 size: 16 residues. Germline V gene lookup returns CDR1 MGHRA and CDR2 YSYEKL. CDR3 in amino acids: CASSQDRYGATDTQYF. CDR3 DNA sequence: TGCGCCAGCAGCCAAGATAGGTACGGTGCCACAGATACGCAGTATTTT.

This clonotype appeared many times. This sequence joins TRBV7-2 and TRBJ2-7, with D possibly matching TRBD2 (5 bases). CDR3 length: 15 amino acids. Per the germline V gene, CDR1 is SGHTA and CDR2 is FQGNSA. V was trimmed by 5 bases and J by 6 bases, leaving 20 bases between them. The CDR3 spells CASSAYYPQRVEQYF. The CDR3 DNA reads as TGTGCCAGCAGCGCGTATTACCCCCAGAGGGTCGAGCAGTACTTC.

A few counts support this clonotype. V is TRBV24-1 and J is TRBJ2-1; D is perhaps TRBD2 (6 bases). Germline CDR1 KGHDR, CDR2 SFDVKD. The CDR3 has 13 amino acids. V shed 3 bases and J shed 9 bases, with 11 bases lying between them. The CDR3 loop reads CATSDTRGSEQFF. The CDR3 nucleotides read TGTGCCACCAGTGATACCCGGGGGTCTGAGCAGTTCTTC.